This T cell receptor beta chain originates from a study of T cell repertoires in cytomegalovirus infection. Turning to the study itself: TCR beta signatures that were public indicated CMV infection and matching HLA type. Whole-study findings and limits: The ex vivo response was dominated by HLA-C-restricted CMV-specific TCR beta clonotypes. Adding up the frequency of public TCR beta families identified people who carried CMV plus the relevant HLA.

Points on this clonotype: Antigen: not known.

The V and J ends lost 8 bases and 4 bases respectively, with 8 bases between them. The CDR3 loop spans 11 amino acids. Germline V lookup: CDR1 ENHRY, CDR2 SYGVKD. TCRdb reprocessed the reads with MiXCR, giving one entry per CDR3 protein. The sample consists of about 310,000 distinct CDR3 sequences, around a sixth of them appearing once. The chain links TRBV10-3 to TRBJ1-1; no reliable D call. The material sequenced was PBMCs. This receptor was identified in a human donor in good health (CMV status not recorded). Some clones in this sample may be carry-over from other donors' samples. CDR3 bases: TGTGCCATCCGGGGAGGCACTGAAGCTTTCTTT. Encoded protein: CAIRGGTEAFF.